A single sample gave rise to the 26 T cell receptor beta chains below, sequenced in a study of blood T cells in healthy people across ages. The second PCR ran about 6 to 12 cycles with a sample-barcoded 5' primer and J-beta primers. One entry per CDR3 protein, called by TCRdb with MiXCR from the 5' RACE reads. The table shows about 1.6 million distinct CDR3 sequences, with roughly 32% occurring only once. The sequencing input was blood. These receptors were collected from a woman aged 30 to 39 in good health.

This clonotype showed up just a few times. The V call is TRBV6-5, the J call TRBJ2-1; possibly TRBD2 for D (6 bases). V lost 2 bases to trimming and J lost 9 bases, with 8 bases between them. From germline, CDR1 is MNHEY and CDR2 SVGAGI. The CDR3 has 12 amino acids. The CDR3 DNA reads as TGTGCCAGCAGTTACCTGGGGGGTGAGCAGTTCTTC. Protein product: CASSYLGGEQFF.

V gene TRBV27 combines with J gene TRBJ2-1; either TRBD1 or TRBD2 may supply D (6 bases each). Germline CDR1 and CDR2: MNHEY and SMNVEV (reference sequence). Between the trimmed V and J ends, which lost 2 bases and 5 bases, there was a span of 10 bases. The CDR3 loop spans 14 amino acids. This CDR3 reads CASSLRGVNNEQFF. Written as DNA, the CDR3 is TGTGCCAGCAGTTTAAGGGGGGTTAACAATGAGCAGTTCTTC.

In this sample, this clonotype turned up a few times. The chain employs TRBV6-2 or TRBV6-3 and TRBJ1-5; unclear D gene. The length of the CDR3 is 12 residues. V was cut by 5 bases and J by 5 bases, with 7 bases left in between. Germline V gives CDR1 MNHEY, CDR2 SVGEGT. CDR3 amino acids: CASSNSYQPQHF. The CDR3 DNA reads TGTGCCAGCAGTAACAGTTATCAGCCCCAGCATTTT.

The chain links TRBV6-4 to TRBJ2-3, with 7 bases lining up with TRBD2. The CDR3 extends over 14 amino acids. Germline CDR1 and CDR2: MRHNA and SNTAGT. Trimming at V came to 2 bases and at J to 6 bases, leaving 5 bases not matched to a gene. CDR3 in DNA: TGTGCCAGCAGTGACGTCGGGGGGTCCGATACGCAGTATTTT. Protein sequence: CASSDVGGSDTQYF.

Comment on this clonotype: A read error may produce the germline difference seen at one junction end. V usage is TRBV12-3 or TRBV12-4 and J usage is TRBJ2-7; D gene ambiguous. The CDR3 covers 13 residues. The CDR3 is CASSSDISHEQYF. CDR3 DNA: TGTGCCAGCAGTTCCGACATCTCCCACGAGCAGTACTTC.

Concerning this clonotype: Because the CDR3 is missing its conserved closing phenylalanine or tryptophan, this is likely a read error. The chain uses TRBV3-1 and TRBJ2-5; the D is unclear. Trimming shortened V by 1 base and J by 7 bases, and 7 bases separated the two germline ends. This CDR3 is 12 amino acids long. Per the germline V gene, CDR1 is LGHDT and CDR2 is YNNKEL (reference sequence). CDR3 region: CASSQGRGTQYL. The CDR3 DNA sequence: TGTGCCAGCAGCCAAGGCCGTGGGACCCAGTACTTG.

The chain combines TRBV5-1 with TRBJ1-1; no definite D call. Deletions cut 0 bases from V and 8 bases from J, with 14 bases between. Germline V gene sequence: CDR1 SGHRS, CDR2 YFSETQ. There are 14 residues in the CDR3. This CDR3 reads CASSLATAYGEAFF. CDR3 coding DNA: TGCGCCAGCAGCTTGGCCACAGCGTATGGGGAAGCTTTCTTT.

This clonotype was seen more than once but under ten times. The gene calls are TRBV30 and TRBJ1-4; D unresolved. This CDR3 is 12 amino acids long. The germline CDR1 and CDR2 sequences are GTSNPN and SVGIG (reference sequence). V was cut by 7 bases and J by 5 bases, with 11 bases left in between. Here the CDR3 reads CASSNRNEKLFF. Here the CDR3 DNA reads TGTGCCTCCAGTAACAGAAATGAAAAACTGTTTTTT.

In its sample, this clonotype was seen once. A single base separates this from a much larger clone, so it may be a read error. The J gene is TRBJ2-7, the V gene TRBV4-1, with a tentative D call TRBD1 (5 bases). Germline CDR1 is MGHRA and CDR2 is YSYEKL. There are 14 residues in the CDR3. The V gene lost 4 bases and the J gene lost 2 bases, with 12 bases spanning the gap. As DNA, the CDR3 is TGCGCCAGCAGCCGAGATGACAGTCCCTACGAGCAGTACTTC. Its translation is CASSRDDSPYEQYF.

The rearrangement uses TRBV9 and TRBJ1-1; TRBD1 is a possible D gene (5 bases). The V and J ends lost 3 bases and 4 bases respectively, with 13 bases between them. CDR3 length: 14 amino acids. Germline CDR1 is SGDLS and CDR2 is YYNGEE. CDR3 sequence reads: CASSAAAGGTEAFF. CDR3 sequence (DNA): TGTGCCAGCAGCGCCGCCGCGGGGGGCACTGAAGCTTTCTTT.

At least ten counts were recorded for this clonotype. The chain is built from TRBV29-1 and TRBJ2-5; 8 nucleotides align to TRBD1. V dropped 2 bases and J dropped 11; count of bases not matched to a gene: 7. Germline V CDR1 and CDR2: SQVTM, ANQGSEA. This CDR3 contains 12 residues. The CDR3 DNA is TGCAGCGTTGAACAGGGGGCAGGTGAGCAGTACTTC. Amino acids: CSVEQGAGEQYF.

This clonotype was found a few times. The CDR3 coding sequence is TGTGCCAGCAGCGAACAGGGCGCTCTACCCTACGAGCAGTACTTC. As protein: CASSEQGALPYEQYF. The genes are TRBV25-1 and TRBJ2-7, with D perhaps matching TRBD1 (6 bases). This CDR3 has 15 amino acids. The germline V and J ends were trimmed by 6 bases and 2 bases, with 17 bases remaining between them. Germline assignment: CDR1 MGHDK and CDR2 SYGVNS.

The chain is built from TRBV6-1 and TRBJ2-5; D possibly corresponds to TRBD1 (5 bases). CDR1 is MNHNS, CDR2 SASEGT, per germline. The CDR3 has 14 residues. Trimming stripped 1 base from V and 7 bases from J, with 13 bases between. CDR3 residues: CASSEVGVLATQYF. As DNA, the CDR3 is TGTGCCAGCAGTGAAGTAGGGGTCTTGGCGACCCAGTACTTC.

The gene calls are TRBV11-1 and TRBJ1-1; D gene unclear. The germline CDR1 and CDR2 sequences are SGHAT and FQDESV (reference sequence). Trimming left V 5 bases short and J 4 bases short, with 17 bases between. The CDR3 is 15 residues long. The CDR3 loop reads CASSLESRRITEAFF. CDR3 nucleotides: TGTGCCAGCAGCCTAGAGAGTAGACGCATCACTGAAGCTTTCTTT.

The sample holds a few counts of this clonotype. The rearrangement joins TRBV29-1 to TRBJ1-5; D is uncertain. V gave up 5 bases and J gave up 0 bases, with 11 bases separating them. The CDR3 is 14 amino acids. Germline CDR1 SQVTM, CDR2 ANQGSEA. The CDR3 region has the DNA TGCAGCGTTAGCCCCCGCGGTAGCAATCAGCCCCAGCATTTT. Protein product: CSVSPRGSNQPQHF.

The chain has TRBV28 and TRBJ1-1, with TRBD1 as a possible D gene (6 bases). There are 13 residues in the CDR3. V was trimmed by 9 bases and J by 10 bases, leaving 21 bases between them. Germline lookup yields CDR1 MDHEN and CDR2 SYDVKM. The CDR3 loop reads CASGTGRILAAFF. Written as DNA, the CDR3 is TGTGCCAGTGGTACAGGGAGGATTTTGGCAGCTTTCTTT.

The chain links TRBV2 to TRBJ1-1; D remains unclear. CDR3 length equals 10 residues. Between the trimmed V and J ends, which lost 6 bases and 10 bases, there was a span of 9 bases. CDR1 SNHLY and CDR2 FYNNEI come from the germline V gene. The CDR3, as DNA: TGTGCCAGCAGGGCGGGCGGAGCTTTCTTT. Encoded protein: CASRAGGAFF.

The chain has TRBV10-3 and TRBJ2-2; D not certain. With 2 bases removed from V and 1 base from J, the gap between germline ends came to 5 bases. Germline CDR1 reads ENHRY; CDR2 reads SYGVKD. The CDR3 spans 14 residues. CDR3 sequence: CAISEAVNTGELFF. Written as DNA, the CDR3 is TGTGCCATCAGTGAGGCGGTGAACACCGGGGAGCTGTTTTTT.

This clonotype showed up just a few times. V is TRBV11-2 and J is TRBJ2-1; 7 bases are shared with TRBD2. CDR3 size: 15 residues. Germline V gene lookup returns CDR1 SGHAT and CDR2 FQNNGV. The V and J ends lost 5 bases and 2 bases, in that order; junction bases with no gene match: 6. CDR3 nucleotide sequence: TGTGCCAGCAGCCCCCCTAGCGGAGCCTACAATGAGCAGTTCTTC. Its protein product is CASSPPSGAYNEQFF.

As DNA, the CDR3 is TGCAGTGCTGGCGCCAGGCTCGACGGTGAGCAGTTCTTC. Encoded protein: CSAGARLDGEQFF. This chain uses TRBV20-1 with TRBJ2-1, with D unclear. Looked up from germline, CDR1 is DFQATT and CDR2 is SNEGSKA (reference sequence). Trimming took 5 bases from V and 9 from J, leaving 17 bases between them. The CDR3 consists of 13 residues.

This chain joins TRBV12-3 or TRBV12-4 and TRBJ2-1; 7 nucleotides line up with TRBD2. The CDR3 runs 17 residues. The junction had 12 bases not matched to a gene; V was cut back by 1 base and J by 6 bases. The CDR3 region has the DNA TGTGCCAGCAGTTTAGTATCGGGGGGATTCAGTGCCAATGAGCAGTTCTTC. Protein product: CASSLVSGGFSANEQFF.

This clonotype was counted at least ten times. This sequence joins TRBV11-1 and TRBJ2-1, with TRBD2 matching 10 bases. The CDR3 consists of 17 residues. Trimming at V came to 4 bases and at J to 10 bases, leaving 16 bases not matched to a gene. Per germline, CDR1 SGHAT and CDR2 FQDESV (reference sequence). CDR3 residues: CASSSYGSGLATEEQFF. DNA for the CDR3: TGTGCCAGCAGCTCATACGGATCGGGACTAGCGACCGAGGAGCAGTTCTTC.

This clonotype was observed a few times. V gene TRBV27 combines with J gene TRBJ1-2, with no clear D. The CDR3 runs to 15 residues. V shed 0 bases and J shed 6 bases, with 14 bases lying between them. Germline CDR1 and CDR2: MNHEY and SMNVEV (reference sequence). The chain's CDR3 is CASSLSILGRDGYTF. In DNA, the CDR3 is TGTGCCAGCAGTTTATCGATACTGGGGAGGGATGGCTACACCTTC.

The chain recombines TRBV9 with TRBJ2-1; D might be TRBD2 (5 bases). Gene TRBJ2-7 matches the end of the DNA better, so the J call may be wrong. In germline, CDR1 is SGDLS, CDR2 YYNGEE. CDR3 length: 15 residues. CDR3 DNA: TGTGCCAGCAGCAAAAGCGCGTCGGGGAACTACGAGCAGTACTTC. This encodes CASSKSASGNYEQYF.

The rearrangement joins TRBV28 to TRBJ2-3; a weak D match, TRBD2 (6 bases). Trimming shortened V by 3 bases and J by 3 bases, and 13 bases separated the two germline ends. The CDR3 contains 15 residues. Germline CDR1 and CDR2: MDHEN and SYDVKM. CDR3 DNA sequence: TGTGCCAGCAGTTTTCGGCGGGGCCTTACAGATACGCAGTATTTT. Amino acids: CASSFRRGLTDTQYF.

The chain's CDR3 is CASSFWQQGVDGYTF. The CDR3 DNA is TGTGCCAGCAGTTTTTGGCAGCAAGGGGTGGATGGCTACACCTTC. J is TRBJ1-2 and V is TRBV28; possible D gene TRBD1, 5 bases. Germline V gives CDR1 MDHEN, CDR2 SYDVKM. V lost 3 bases and J lost 6, with 17 bases in between. The CDR3 sequence is 15 residues long.